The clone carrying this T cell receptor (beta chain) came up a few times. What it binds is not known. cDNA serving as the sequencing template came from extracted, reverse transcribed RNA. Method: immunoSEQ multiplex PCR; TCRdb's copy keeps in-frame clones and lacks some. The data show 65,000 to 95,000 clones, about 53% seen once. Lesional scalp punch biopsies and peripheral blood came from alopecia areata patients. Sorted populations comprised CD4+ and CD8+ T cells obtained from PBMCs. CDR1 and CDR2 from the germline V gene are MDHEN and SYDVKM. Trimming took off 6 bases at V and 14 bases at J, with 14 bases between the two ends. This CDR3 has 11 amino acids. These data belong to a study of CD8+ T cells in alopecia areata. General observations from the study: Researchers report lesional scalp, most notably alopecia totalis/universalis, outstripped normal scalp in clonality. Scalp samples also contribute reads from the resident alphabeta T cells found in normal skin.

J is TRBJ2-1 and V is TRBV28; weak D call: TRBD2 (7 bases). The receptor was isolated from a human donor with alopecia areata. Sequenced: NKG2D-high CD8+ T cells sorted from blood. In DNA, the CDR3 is TGTGCCAGCAGCACAGGGACTAAGAAGTTCTTC. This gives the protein CASSTGTKKFF.